The present entry profiles one T cell receptor beta chain with its context. Its antigen is unknown. The record originates from a study of cytomegalovirus exposure and HLA in healthy donors. Study-wide results and caveats: Several of the most significant clusters were apparently associated with common viral pathogens in a later analysis. TCR beta sequences reportedly predicted most subjects' HLA-A and HLA-B alleles accurately. Among TCR beta chains, those listed as cytomegalovirus-associated numbered more than 150.

PCR used 60 Vbeta primers and 13 Jbeta primers. This table comes from immunoSEQ multiplex PCR, and its TCRdb copy is limited to in-frame clones, with some not included. The repertoire holds 170,000 or so clones, with more than 80% as singletons. Sequencing was performed on PBMCs. This receptor was obtained from a boy aged 10-17 years in good health and CMV-seronegative.

CDR3 protein: CASSILTGARNEQFF. CDR3 coding DNA: TGTGCCAGTAGTATTTTGACAGGGGCTAGAAATGAGCAGTTCTTC. The chain employs TRBV19 and TRBJ2-1; 8 bases agree with TRBD1. CDR3 length: 15 residues. V gave up 3 bases and J gave up 7 bases; unmatched junction bases: 8. Germline values: CDR1 LNHDA, CDR2 SQIVND (reference sequence).